This T cell receptor (beta chain) was retrieved from a study of T-cell memory formation after mild COVID-19. Broader study findings: Some clones that responded turned up in pre-infection memory, which suggests that cross-reactive memory joined in.

CDR1 is SGHVS, CDR2 FQNEAQ, per germline. V was shortened by 2 bases and J by 1 base, with 15 bases between the two germline ends. This CDR3 is 16 amino acids long. TCRdb independently ran MiXCR on the 5' RACE reads; one entry per CDR3 protein. The sample contains about 450,000 distinct CDR3 sequences, 20% to 30% of which appear only once. This clonotype was seen a handful of times. Its antigen remains unknown. The sequenced sample consisted of PBMCs or a T cell subset sorted from them (not recorded which). The chain uses TRBV7-8 and TRBJ2-7; D unclear. The clonotype was recovered from an adult woman who had mild COVID-19 (a few samples of this study predate the infection). Cell type and time point are not known. For the CDR3, the DNA is TGTGCCAGCAGCTTAAGAACGGTACAGCTTTCCTACGAGCAGTACTTC. Translated, it gives CASSLRTVQLSYEQYF. The entire variable domain, with the rest obtained from reference TRBV7-8 and TRBJ2-7, is as follows: GAGVSQSPRYKVAKRGQDVALRCDPISGHVSLFWYQQALGQGPEFLTYFQNEAQLDKSGLPSDRFFAERPEGSVSTLKIQRTQQEDSAVYLCASSLRTVQLSYEQYFGPGTRLTVT.